These 30 T cell receptor beta chains were all obtained from the same sample, sequenced in a study of T cells in Graves' hyperthyroidism and ophthalmopathy. Amplification yielded TCR beta CDR3 regions, with RNA transcripts as the source. An initial round of RT-PCR targeting the TCR CDR3 relied on the HTBI primer set. One entry per CDR3 protein, called by TCRdb with MiXCR from the multiplex PCR reads. The profile covers more than 500,000 distinct CDR3 sequences, with around 15% appearing a single time and 3% to 4% taken by the ten largest. Sequencing was done on a sample of blood. These receptors were collected from a woman in her thirties with Graves' hyperthyroidism.

The chain carries TRBV6-1 and TRBJ2-3; TRBD1 matches 8 bases. Germline values: CDR1 MNHNS, CDR2 SASEGT. The CDR3 covers 15 residues. Losses at the gene ends were 5 bases for V and 7 bases for J; bases not matched to a gene: 11. For the CDR3, the DNA is TGTGCCAGCAGTATTAGACAGGGGCGCGGGAATACGCAGTATTTT. Translating it yields CASSIRQGRGNTQYF.

This clonotype has a handful of counts. The chain employs TRBV14 and TRBJ2-7; D ambiguous. The CDR3 contains 13 residues. Per germline, CDR1 SGHDN and CDR2 FVKESK. Trimming took 1 base from V and 7 from J, leaving 11 bases between them. The CDR3 here is CASSQVAGVEQYF. In nucleotides, the CDR3 is TGTGCCAGCAGCCAAGTAGCCGGAGTTGAGCAGTACTTC.

The rearrangement joins TRBV18 to TRBJ1-1, with 9 nucleotides matching TRBD1. CDR1 is KGHSH, CDR2 LQKENI, per germline. V trimming: 0 bases; J trimming: 4 bases; junction bases outside the gene matches: 6. The CDR3 is 16 residues long. CDR3 sequence: CASSPPDRGVSTEAFF. Written as DNA, the CDR3 is TGTGCCAGCTCACCACCGGACAGGGGCGTGAGCACTGAAGCTTTCTTT.

This clonotype was counted between two and nine times. This chain links TRBV29-1 with TRBJ2-3; 10 nucleotides align to TRBD1. V dropped 6 bases and J dropped 3; count of bases not matched to a gene: 6. This CDR3 spans 14 amino acids. The germline V gene has CDR1 SQVTM and CDR2 ANQGSEA. The DNA for the CDR3 is TGCAGCGTACCGACAGGGGGCAATACAGATACGCAGTATTTT. Translated, it gives CSVPTGGNTDTQYF.

This clonotype has more than one count but fewer than ten. The chain links TRBV20-1 to TRBJ1-4; unclear D gene. CDR3 length: 13 amino acids. CDR1 and CDR2 from the germline V gene are DFQATT and SNEGSKA (reference sequence). The germline V and J ends were trimmed by 6 bases and 3 bases, with 11 bases remaining between them. CDR3 DNA: TGCAGTGCGTCCCACACCTCTAATGAAAAACTGTTTTTT. Protein product: CSASHTSNEKLFF.

The genes are TRBV9 and TRBJ2-7, with 12 bases that match TRBD2. CDR1 SGDLS and CDR2 YYNGEE come from the germline V gene. The V and J ends lost 4 bases and 0 bases, in that order; junction bases with no gene match: 17. The CDR3 consists of 20 residues. The CDR3 protein is CASSRKPGLAGLRSSYEQYF. In DNA form, the CDR3 reads TGTGCCAGCAGCCGGAAGCCGGGACTAGCGGGCCTAAGGAGCTCCTACGAGCAGTACTTC.

Many counts were recorded for this clonotype. The chain is built from TRBV24-1 and TRBJ2-3, with TRBD2 identical over 9 bases. Germline V gene lookup returns CDR1 KGHDR and CDR2 SFDVKD. V shed 2 bases and J 1 base; nucleotides not matched to a gene: 3. This CDR3 is 16 amino acids long. In DNA, the CDR3 is TGTGCCACCAGTGATTGGAAGCGGGAGGGCACAGATACGCAGTATTTT. Protein: CATSDWKREGTDTQYF.

This clonotype appeared a few times. V is TRBV12-3 or TRBV12-4 and J is TRBJ2-6; TRBD1 or TRBD2 may be the D gene (5 bases each). V was shortened by 3 bases and J by 3 bases, with 6 bases between the two germline ends. The CDR3 runs 14 residues. For the CDR3, the DNA is TGTGCCAGCAGTTTGGGGGTTGGGGCCAACGTCCTGACTTTC. Its protein product is CASSLGVGANVLTF.

The sample holds many counts of this clonotype. J is TRBJ1-2 and V is TRBV6-1; no reliable D call. This CDR3 has 15 amino acids. Germline V gene lookup returns CDR1 MNHNS and CDR2 SASEGT. V lost 3 bases, J lost 0 bases, and 11 bases lay in between. This chain's CDR3 is CASSDSAGPNYGYTF. The CDR3 bases are TGTGCCAGCAGTGATTCGGCAGGACCTAACTATGGCTACACCTTC.

Only a few counts were recorded for this clonotype. V and J are TRBV30 and TRBJ1-5, with 8 bases identical to TRBD1. Germline V CDR1 and CDR2: GTSNPN, SVGIG (reference sequence). The junction had 2 bases not matched to a gene; V was cut back by 3 bases and J by 4 bases. The CDR3 is 13 amino acids. DNA for the CDR3: TGTGCCTGGAGGACAGGGGTTAATCAGCCCCAGCATTTT. Amino acids: CAWRTGVNQPQHF.

On this clonotype itself: Possible read error: a much larger clone is one base away. The gene calls are TRBV28 and TRBJ2-7, with TRBD2 matching over 11 bases. CDR3 length: 15 amino acids. Germline V gene data show CDR1 as MDHEN and CDR2 as SYDVKM. The chain's CDR3 is CASSPLAGDSYERYF. CDR3 DNA sequence: TGTGCCAGCAGCCCACTAGCGGGGGACTCCTACGAGCGGTACTTC.

Ten or more counts support this clonotype. The J gene is TRBJ2-7, the V gene TRBV20-1, with no clear D. CDR3 length: 12 residues. Trimming shortened V by 2 bases and J by 4 bases, and 9 bases separated the two germline ends. Germline loops: CDR1 DFQATT, CDR2 SNEGSKA (reference sequence). Here the CDR3 reads CSARYNPYEQYF. As DNA, the CDR3 is TGCAGTGCTAGATATAACCCGTACGAGCAGTACTTC.

J is TRBJ2-1 and V is TRBV2, with D perhaps TRBD2 (6 bases). V dropped 6 bases and J dropped 9 bases, with 15 bases sitting between them. The germline gives CDR1 SNHLY, CDR2 FYNNEI. There are 13 residues in the CDR3. CDR3 amino acids: CASSTRTISEQFF. CDR3 nucleotide sequence: TGTGCCAGCAGCACCCGGACTATAAGTGAGCAGTTCTTC.

The V and J genes are TRBV6-1 and TRBJ2-6; maybe TRBD2 (5 bases). The CDR3 covers 15 residues. V was shortened by 5 bases and J by 1 base, with 9 bases between the two germline ends. CDR1 and CDR2 (germline): MNHNS, SASEGT. The CDR3 nucleotides read TGTGCCAGCAGTCCCTGGGAGTCTGGGGCCAACGTCCTGACTTTC. The encoded protein is CASSPWESGANVLTF.

Comments on this clonotype: Since a much larger clone is just one base distant, this may be a read error. V usage is TRBV18 and J usage is TRBJ2-7; the D call may be TRBD1 or TRBD2 (5 bases each). Germline CDR1 is KGHSH and CDR2 is LQKENI. This CDR3 is 14 amino acids long. The CDR3 region has the DNA TGTGCCAGCTCTCGGGACGGTAGTGAAGACGAGCAGTGCTTC. Protein sequence: CASSRDGSEDEQCF. The full variable domain, completed using reference TRBV18 and TRBJ2-7, is NAGVMQNPRHLVRRRGQEARLRCSPMKGHSHVYWYRQLPEEGLKFMVYLQKENIIDESGMPKERFSAEFPKEGPSILRIQQVVRGDSAAYFCASSRDGSEDEQCFGPGTRLTVT.

This clonotype has a count of ten or more. This rearrangement joins TRBV7-9 to TRBJ2-3; possibly TRBD2 for D (5 bases). Germline CDR1 SEHNR, CDR2 FQNEAQ (reference sequence). Trimming shortened V by 11 bases and J by 1 base, and 16 bases separated the two germline ends. This CDR3 spans 14 amino acids. The CDR3, as DNA: TGTGCCCTCGATCGGGGTAGCGGCACAGATACGCAGTATTTT. As protein: CALDRGSGTDTQYF.

This clonotype was observed at least ten times. The CDR3 DNA is TGTGCCAGCAGTTCCCGGGAGTTTTGGGGGAGGGTCGACGAGCAGTACTTC. Protein sequence: CASSSREFWGRVDEQYF. The J gene is TRBJ2-7, the V gene TRBV28, with 7 bases lining up with TRBD2. This CDR3 contains 17 residues. J lost 5 bases, V lost 4 bases, and 17 bases had no gene match. Germline CDR1 MDHEN, CDR2 SYDVKM.

The chain links TRBV28 to TRBJ1-2; tentatively, D is TRBD1 (6 bases). The V end was cut by 8 bases, the J end by 8 bases, with 18 bases between. Germline V gene data show CDR1 as MDHEN and CDR2 as SYDVKM. CDR3 length: 13 amino acids. This CDR3 reads CASDNRASEGYTF. DNA of the CDR3: TGTGCCAGCGATAACAGGGCCTCTGAGGGCTACACCTTC.

This clonotype occurred a few times. The chain couples TRBV30 to TRBJ2-1, with D tentatively TRBD1 (6 bases). Germline lookup yields CDR1 GTSNPN and CDR2 SVGIG (reference sequence). The ends were cut back, 3 bases at V and 2 bases at J, with 11 bases in the middle. This CDR3 contains 14 residues. In DNA form, the CDR3 reads TGTGCCTGGAGGAAGGACAGTACCTACAATGAGCAGTTCTTC. Translating it yields CAWRKDSTYNEQFF.

The chain links TRBV18 to TRBJ1-4, with 12 bases that match TRBD1. V shed 6 bases, J shed 7 bases, and the junction held 9 bases outside the gene matches. CDR1 KGHSH and CDR2 LQKENI come from the germline V gene. The CDR3 runs 16 residues. DNA for the CDR3: TGTGCCAGCTCCGGGACAGGGGGCGCCGGTGGTGAAAAACTGTTTTTT. Its protein is CASSGTGGAGGEKLFF. The variable domain in full, completed from reference TRBV18 and TRBJ1-4, reads NAGVMQNPRHLVRRRGQEARLRCSPMKGHSHVYWYRQLPEEGLKFMVYLQKENIIDESGMPKERFSAEFPKEGPSILRIQQVVRGDSAAYFCASSGTGGAGGEKLFFGSGTQLSVL.

This clonotype showed up many times. The chain carries TRBV20-1 and TRBJ2-1; no clear D. The V end lost 2 bases, the J end lost 0 bases, and 8 bases lay between the germline ends. CDR1 and CDR2 (germline): DFQATT, SNEGSKA (reference sequence). The CDR3 consists of 14 residues. CDR3 coding DNA: TGCAGTGCTAGATGGTATAGCTCCTACAATGAGCAGTTCTTC. Encoded protein: CSARWYSSYNEQFF.

There are a few counts of this clonotype. The chain is built from TRBV11-2 and TRBJ2-3; 12 bases line up with TRBD2. CDR1 and CDR2 from the germline V gene are SGHAT and FQNNGV. There are 17 residues in the CDR3. Trimming took 1 base from V and 5 from J; bases not matched to a gene: 7. Written as DNA, the CDR3 is TGTGCCAGCAGCTTAGCCCCTCCTAGCGGGGGGGAAGATACGCAGTATTTT. Translated: CASSLAPPSGGEDTQYF.

This clonotype was counted only a few times. This chain connects TRBV9 to TRBJ2-1; D gene uncertain. Germline V gene lookup returns CDR1 SGDLS and CDR2 YYNGEE. The CDR3 length is 14 residues. Trimming removed 0 bases at V and 3 bases at J, with 7 bases between. The CDR3 loop is CASSVGADYNEQFF. CDR3 in DNA: TGTGCCAGCAGCGTAGGTGCGGACTACAATGAGCAGTTCTTC. Supplemented by reference TRBV9 and TRBJ2-1, the full variable domain reads DSGVTQTPKHLITATGQRVTLRCSPRSGDLSVYWYQQSLDQGLQFLIQYYNGEERAKGNILERFSAQQFPDLHSELNLSSLELGDSALYFCASSVGADYNEQFFGPGTRLTVL.

This clonotype showed up many times. The chain uses TRBV27 and TRBJ2-1; weak D call: TRBD1 (6 bases). Trimming cost V 7 bases and J 2 bases, with 15 bases left between them. Per the germline V gene, CDR1 is MNHEY and CDR2 is SMNVEV (reference sequence). There are 15 residues in the CDR3. This chain's CDR3 is CASNLGAGAYNEQFF. CDR3 nucleotides: TGTGCCAGCAACCTGGGGGCAGGCGCCTACAATGAGCAGTTCTTC.

The table lists this clonotype with many counts. This chain uses TRBV12-3 or TRBV12-4 with TRBJ2-2; 7 bases fit TRBD2. After removal of 1 base from V and 9 bases from J, the junction contained 14 bases not matched to a gene. CDR3 length equals 17 residues. CDR3 sequence reads: CASSLDSWEGHLWELFF. The DNA of the CDR3 is TGTGCCAGCAGTTTAGACTCGTGGGAGGGCCATCTCTGGGAGCTGTTTTTT.

This clonotype was counted between two and nine times. This rearrangement joins TRBV9 to TRBJ1-2, with a possible D match to TRBD1 (6 bases). Germline V gene data show CDR1 as SGDLS and CDR2 as YYNGEE. V dropped 0 bases and J dropped 2 bases, with 11 bases sitting between them. The CDR3 is made up of 15 amino acids. The CDR3 coding sequence is TGTGCCAGCAGCGTAGATTCTGGGGGCAACTATGGCTACACCTTC. Protein product: CASSVDSGGNYGYTF.

This clonotype came up many times. The chain is built from TRBV6-1 and TRBJ2-7, with D uncertain. Germline V gene data show CDR1 as MNHNS and CDR2 as SASEGT. Trimming pared 6 bases from V and 7 bases from J, leaving 19 bases between. The CDR3 totals 14 residues. CDR3 protein: CASSRLQRVEEQYF. CDR3 DNA: TGTGCCAGCAGCCGTCTGCAAAGGGTCGAAGAGCAGTACTTC.

This clonotype was recorded many times. This chain joins TRBV6-1 and TRBJ2-3; TRBD2 matches 8 bases. This CDR3 has 14 amino acids. Germline values: CDR1 MNHNS, CDR2 SASEGT. V lost 8 bases to trimming and J lost 0 bases; unmatched junction nucleotides: 4. CDR3 in amino acids: CASASGFSTDTQYF. CDR3 sequence (DNA): TGTGCCAGCGCTAGCGGGTTCAGCACAGATACGCAGTATTTT.

J is TRBJ2-7 and V is TRBV19, with 7 nucleotides matching TRBD2. Germline V gene sequence: CDR1 LNHDA, CDR2 SQIVND (reference sequence). The CDR3 covers 12 residues. The V segment lost 10 bases and the J segment 2 bases; nucleotides outside the gene matches: 5. The CDR3 DNA follows: TGTGCCACCGGACGGGGGGCCTACGAGCAGTACTTC. This translates into CATGRGAYEQYF.

This clonotype was recorded at least ten times. The J gene is TRBJ2-4, the V gene TRBV11-2; 9 nucleotides agree with TRBD2. The CDR3 is made up of 15 amino acids. Germline V gene sequence: CDR1 SGHAT, CDR2 FQNNGV. The V segment lost 1 base and the J segment 9 bases; nucleotides outside the gene matches: 7. The CDR3 nucleotides read TGTGCCAGCAGCTTAGGTAGCGGGAGTCGTGGCATTCAGTACTTC. Protein: CASSLGSGSRGIQYF.